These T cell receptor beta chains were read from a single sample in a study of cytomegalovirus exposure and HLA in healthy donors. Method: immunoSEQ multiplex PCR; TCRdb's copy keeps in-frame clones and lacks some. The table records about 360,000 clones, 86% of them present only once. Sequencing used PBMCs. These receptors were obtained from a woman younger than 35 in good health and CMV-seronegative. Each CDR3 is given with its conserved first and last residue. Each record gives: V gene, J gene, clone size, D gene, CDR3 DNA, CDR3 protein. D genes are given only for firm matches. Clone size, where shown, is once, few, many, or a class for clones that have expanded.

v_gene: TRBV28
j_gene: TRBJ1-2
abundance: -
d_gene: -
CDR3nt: TGTGCCAGCAGTCAACAGGTCCCTAGGGACTATGGCTACACCTTC
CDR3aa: CASSQQVPRDYGYTF

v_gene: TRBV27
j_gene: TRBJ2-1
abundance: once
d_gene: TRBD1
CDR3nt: TGTGCCAGCAAGGACGGACAGGACAATGAGCAGTTCTTC
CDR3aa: CASKDGQDNEQFF

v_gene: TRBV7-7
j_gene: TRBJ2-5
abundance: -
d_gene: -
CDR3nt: TGTGCCAGCAGCCCTCAAACAGAGGGAGAGACCCAGTACTTC
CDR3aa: CASSPQTEGETQYF

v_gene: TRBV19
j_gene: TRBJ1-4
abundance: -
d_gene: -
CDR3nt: TGTGCCAGACGAGGGGAAGGGGGTGAAAAACTGTTTTTT
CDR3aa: CARRGEGGEKLFF

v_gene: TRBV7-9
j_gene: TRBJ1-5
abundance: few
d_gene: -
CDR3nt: TGTGCCAGCAGCTTAGCGCAGGATCAGCCCCAGCATTTT
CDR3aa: CASSLAQDQPQHF

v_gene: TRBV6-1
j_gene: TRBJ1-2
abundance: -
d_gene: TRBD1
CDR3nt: TGTGCCAGCAGTGAACTACCGGGACAGGGGATTTTCACCTTC
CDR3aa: CASSELPGQGIFTF

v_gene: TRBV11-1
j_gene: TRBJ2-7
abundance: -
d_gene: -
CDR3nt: TGTGCCAGCAGCTTAGATTGGTTAGTATCTTCATACGAGCAGTACTTC
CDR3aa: CASSLDWLVSSYEQYF

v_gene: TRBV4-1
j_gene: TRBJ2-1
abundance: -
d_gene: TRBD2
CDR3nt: TGCGCCAGCAGCCAAGGAAGGGCGGGAGGGCGGAATGAGCAGTTCTTC
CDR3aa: CASSQGRAGGRNEQFF

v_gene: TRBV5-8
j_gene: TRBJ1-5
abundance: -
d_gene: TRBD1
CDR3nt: TGTGCCAGCAGCTTGGAGGGGGCCCTACAGCATTTT
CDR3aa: CASSLEGALQHF

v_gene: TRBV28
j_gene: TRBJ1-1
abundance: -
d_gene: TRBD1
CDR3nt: TGTGCCAGCAGTTTCGACAGGGTGAACACTGAAGCTTTCTTT
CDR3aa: CASSFDRVNTEAFF

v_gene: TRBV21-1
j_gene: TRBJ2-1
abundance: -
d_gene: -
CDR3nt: TGTGCCAGCAGTCGGTTAGGAGCGGTTGCCTGTGAGCAGTTCTTC
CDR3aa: CASSRLGAVACEQFF

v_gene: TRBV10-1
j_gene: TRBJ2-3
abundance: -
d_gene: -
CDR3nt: TGCGCCAGCAGTGCTCTAGCAGCAGATACGCAGTATTTT
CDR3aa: CASSALAADTQYF

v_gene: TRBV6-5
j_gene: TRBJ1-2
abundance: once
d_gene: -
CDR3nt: TGTGCCAGCGCACAGGGCCACGGCTACACCTTC
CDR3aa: CASAQGHGYTF

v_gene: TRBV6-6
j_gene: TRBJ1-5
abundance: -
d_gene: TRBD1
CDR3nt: TGTGCCAGCAGTTATTTCGGGACAGAACAGCCCCAGCATTTT
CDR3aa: CASSYFGTEQPQHF

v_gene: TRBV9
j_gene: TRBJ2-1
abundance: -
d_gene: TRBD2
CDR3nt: TGTGCCAGCAGCGCGACTAGCGGGAGGTATCTCTCCTACAATGAGCAGTTCTTC
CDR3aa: CASSATSGRYLSYNEQFF

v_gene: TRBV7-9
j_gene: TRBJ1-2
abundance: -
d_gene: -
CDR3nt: TGTGCCAGCGGAAGGGGGGGAGCGAACTATGGCTACACCTTC
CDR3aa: CASGRGGANYGYTF

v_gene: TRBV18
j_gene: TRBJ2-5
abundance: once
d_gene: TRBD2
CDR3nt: TGTGCCAGCTCAGCTCCGGGACTAGCGGGTGAGAAGTACTTC
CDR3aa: CASSAPGLAGEKYF

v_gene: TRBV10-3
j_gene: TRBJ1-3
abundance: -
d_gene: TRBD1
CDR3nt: TGTGCCATCAGAGGACAGGGGAAGGGAAACACCATATATTTT
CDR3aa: CAIRGQGKGNTIYF

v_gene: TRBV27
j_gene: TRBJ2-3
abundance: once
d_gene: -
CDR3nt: TGTGCCAGCAGTTTCTACCCCTCCTCCTTAGATACGCAGTATTTT
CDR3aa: CASSFYPSSLDTQYF

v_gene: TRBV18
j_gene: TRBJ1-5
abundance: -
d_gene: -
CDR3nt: TGTGCCAGCTCACCGACGGCAGGGCTGGCTTCTGGTCAGCCCCAGCATTTT
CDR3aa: CASSPTAGLASGQPQHF

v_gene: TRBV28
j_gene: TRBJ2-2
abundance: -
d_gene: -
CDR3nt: TGTGCCAGCAGTTCCACGGGGTTCACCGGGGAGCTGTTTTTT
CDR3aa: CASSSTGFTGELFF

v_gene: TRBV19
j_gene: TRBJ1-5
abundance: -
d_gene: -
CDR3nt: TGTGCCAGTAGTAAGGTAGGGGTGGAAAACAATCAGCCCCAGCATTTT
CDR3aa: CASSKVGVENNQPQHF

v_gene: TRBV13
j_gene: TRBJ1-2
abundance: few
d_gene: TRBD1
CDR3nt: TGTGCCAGCAGCGAAGGGACAGTCGGTGTCTACACCTTC
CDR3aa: CASSEGTVGVYTF

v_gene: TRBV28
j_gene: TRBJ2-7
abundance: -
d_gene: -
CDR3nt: TGTGCCAGTCTCGACGGGGGGGACAGCACCTACGAGCAGTACTTC
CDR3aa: CASLDGGDSTYEQYF

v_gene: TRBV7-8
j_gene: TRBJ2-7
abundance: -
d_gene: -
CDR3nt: TGTGCCAGCAGCTTAGGGGGGGGCCTCTCCTACGAGCAGTACTTC
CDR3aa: CASSLGGGLSYEQYF

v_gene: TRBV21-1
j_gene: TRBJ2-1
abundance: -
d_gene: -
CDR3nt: TGTGCCAGCAGCCAGAGCGGGAGGTCCTACAATGAGCAGTTCTTC
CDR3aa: CASSQSGRSYNEQFF

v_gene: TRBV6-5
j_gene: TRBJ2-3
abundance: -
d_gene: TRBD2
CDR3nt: TGTGCCAGCAGTTTATTTGGGGGGGACACAGATACGCAGTATTTT
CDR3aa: CASSLFGGDTDTQYF